This TCR beta chain was retrieved from a study of neurological immune-mediated disorders. Study-level points and caveats: No clinical or MRI feature was associated with the multiple sclerosis repertoire cluster.

The CDR3 runs to 14 residues. J lost 7 bases, V lost 6 bases, and 5 bases had no gene match. Of note for this clonotype: The antigen is unknown.

From the 5' RACE reads, TCRdb called clonotypes with MiXCR, one entry per CDR3 protein. The sample has fewer than 80,000 distinct CDR3 sequences, 4% to 6% seen once. V usage is TRBV12-3 or TRBV12-4 and J usage is TRBJ2-1; 11 nucleotides line up with TRBD2. Source material: PBMCs. This clonotype originated in a woman aged 25 to 45 with multiple sclerosis. This CDR3 is CASSASGGRNEQFF. In DNA, the CDR3 is TGTGCCAGCAGCGCTAGCGGGGGGAGGAATGAGCAGTTCTTC.